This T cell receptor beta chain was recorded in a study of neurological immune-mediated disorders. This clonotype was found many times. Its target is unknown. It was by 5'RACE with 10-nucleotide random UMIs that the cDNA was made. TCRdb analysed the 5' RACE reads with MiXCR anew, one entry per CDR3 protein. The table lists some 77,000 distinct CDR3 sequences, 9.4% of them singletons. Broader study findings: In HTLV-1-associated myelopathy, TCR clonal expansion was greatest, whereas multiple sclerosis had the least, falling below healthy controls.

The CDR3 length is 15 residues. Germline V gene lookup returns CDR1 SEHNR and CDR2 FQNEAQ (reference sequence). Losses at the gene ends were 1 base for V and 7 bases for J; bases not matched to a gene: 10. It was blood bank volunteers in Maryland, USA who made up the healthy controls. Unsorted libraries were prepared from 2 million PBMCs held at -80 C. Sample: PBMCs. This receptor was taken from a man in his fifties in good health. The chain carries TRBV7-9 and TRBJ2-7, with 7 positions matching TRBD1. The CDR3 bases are TGTGCCAGCAGCTTAGAAGGGGGCTTAACTTCGGAGCAGTACTTC. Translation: CASSLEGGLTSEQYF.